Presented here are 18 T cell receptor beta chains from one specimen sequenced in a study of Graves' ophthalmopathy and Graves' hyperthyroidism. Beta-chain TCR CDR3 regions were amplified from RNA transcripts. An opening RT-PCR round employed HTBI primers and preceded a second-round multiplex PCR. TCRdb re-analysed the multiplex PCR reads in MiXCR, keeping a single row per CDR3 protein. The sample includes 360,000 or so distinct CDR3 sequences, 15% to 20% of them seen just once. The source material was peripheral blood. The receptors were gathered from a woman aged 18-30 years with Graves' ophthalmopathy.

This clonotype was recorded many times. V is TRBV12-3 or TRBV12-4 and J is TRBJ1-5; perhaps TRBD1 as D (6 bases). This CDR3 contains 14 residues. The ends were cut back, 6 bases at V and 4 bases at J, with 13 bases in the middle. CDR3 nucleotide sequence: TGTGCCAGCAGGAACCGGGACAATAATCAGCCCCAGCATTTT. Translated: CASRNRDNNQPQHF.

This clonotype was counted between two and nine times. A read error may be the cause here, since a much bigger clone is one base away. The rearrangement uses TRBV5-1 and TRBJ2-7; 10 nucleotides align to TRBD2. The ends lost 0 bases at V and 6 bases at J; junction bases unmatched: 9. The CDR3 length is 16 residues. Germline V gene sequence: CDR1 SGHRS, CDR2 YFSETQ. The CDR3 region has the DNA TGCGCCAGCAGCTTGGGAGTCCTAGCGGGAGTTGCCGAGCAGTACTTC. Residues: CASSLGVLAGVAEQYF.

This clonotype was found many times. The V and J genes are TRBV5-1 and TRBJ1-6; D not certain. This CDR3 contains 16 residues. Germline V gives CDR1 SGHRS, CDR2 YFSETQ. V was cut by 1 base and J by 0 bases, with 8 bases left in between. Written as DNA, the CDR3 is TGCGCCAGCAGCTTGACAGAAAGCTCCTATAATTCACCCCTCCACTTT. This sequence encodes CASSLTESSYNSPLHF.

CDR3: CASSLSWSETQYF. The CDR3 DNA is TGTGCCAGCAGCTTATCTTGGTCGGAGACCCAGTACTTC. The chain uses TRBV7-2 and TRBJ2-5, with D hard to call. The germline gives CDR1 SGHTA, CDR2 FQGNSA. V dropped 2 bases and J dropped 5 bases, with 9 bases sitting between them. This CDR3 contains 13 residues.

Many counts were recorded for this clonotype. The J gene is TRBJ2-7, the V gene TRBV5-1; D may be TRBD2 (6 bases). This CDR3 is 13 amino acids long. CDR1 is SGHRS and CDR2 is YFSETQ in the germline V gene. V was trimmed by 6 bases and J by 9 bases, leaving 19 bases between them. The CDR3 DNA reads as TGCGCCAGCAAAAACGGAGACGACGGGGGGCAGTACTTC. Residues: CASKNGDDGGQYF. Based on the CDR3 plus reference TRBV5-1 and TRBJ2-7, the full variable domain is KAGVTQTPRYLIKTRGQQVTLSCSPISGHRSVSWYQQTPGQGLQFLFEYFSETQRNKGNFPGRFSGRQFSNSRSEMNVSTLELGDSALYLCASKNGDDGGQYFGPGTRLTVT.

There are a few counts of this clonotype. The chain couples TRBV12-3 or TRBV12-4 to TRBJ1-6; possible D gene TRBD1, 6 bases. V lost 8 bases and J lost 7, with 15 bases in between. The CDR3 runs to 14 residues. The CDR3 DNA follows: TGTGCCAGCGTTACCGGGACATCGAATTCACCCCTCCACTTT. It codes for CASVTGTSNSPLHF.

Details on this clonotype: At one boundary the junction diverges from the germline segment, which might be a read error. The chain uses TRBV29-1 and TRBJ1-1; no firm D call. CDR3 size: 11 residues. Germline assignment: CDR1 SQVTM and CDR2 ANQGSEA. The CDR3 spells CSVQENTEAFF. CDR3 in DNA: TGCAGCGTCCAGGAGAACACCGAAGCTTTCTTT.

This clonotype was seen ten or more times. The chain uses TRBV19 and TRBJ2-7; 9 bases line up with TRBD2. V lost 7 bases, J lost 4 bases, and 11 bases stayed unmatched. CDR3 length: 15 residues. Germline loops: CDR1 LNHDA, CDR2 SQIVND (reference sequence). The CDR3 DNA sequence: TGTGCCAGTACTATGGGTAGCGGGAGTAGGTACGAGCAGTACTTC. Encoded protein: CASTMGSGSRYEQYF.

This clonotype appeared many times. This rearrangement joins TRBV20-1 to TRBJ2-5, with 7 bases aligning to TRBD1. This CDR3 has 18 residues. Germline V gene data show CDR1 as DFQATT and CDR2 as SNEGSKA (reference sequence). V lost 2 bases to trimming and J lost 8 bases; unmatched junction nucleotides: 23. The DNA of the CDR3 is TGCAGTGCTAGAAGCGTAAAGGGTGGGACAGCCACGGTACTCACCCAGTACTTC. Translating it yields CSARSVKGGTATVLTQYF.

This clonotype was seen repeatedly, ten times or more. The V gene is TRBV6-2 or TRBV6-3, the J gene TRBJ2-7; possible D gene TRBD2, 6 bases. Per the germline V gene, CDR1 is MNHEY and CDR2 is SVGEGT. This CDR3 is 13 amino acids long. V lost 5 bases and J 3 bases, leaving 11 bases between the germline ends. CDR3 DNA sequence: TGTGCCAGCAGTCCCCAGACTAGCTACGAGCAGTACTTC. It specifies CASSPQTSYEQYF.

This clonotype was picked up many times. The chain uses TRBV7-2 and TRBJ2-2; TRBD1 matches at 7 bases. The germline V gene encodes CDR1 SGHTA and CDR2 FQGNSA. The V gene end was trimmed by 5 bases and the J gene end by 0 bases; junction bases not matched to a gene: 9. The length of the CDR3 is 17 residues. CDR3 loop: CASSPSGQIANTGELFF. The CDR3 nucleotides are TGTGCCAGCAGCCCTTCGGGACAGATCGCGAACACCGGGGAGCTGTTTTTT.

This clonotype was observed many times. The chain links TRBV28 to TRBJ1-2; D might be TRBD1 (5 bases). Germline CDR1 MDHEN, CDR2 SYDVKM. Trimming stripped 8 bases from V and 1 base from J, with 14 bases between. The CDR3 sequence is 14 residues long. CDR3 sequence (DNA): TGTGCCAGCGTACCTCGGGACCATAACTATGGCTACACCTTC. Translating gives CASVPRDHNYGYTF.

This clonotype was seen repeatedly, ten times or more. V and J are TRBV19 and TRBJ1-3, with unresolved D. Germline values: CDR1 LNHDA, CDR2 SQIVND (reference sequence). Trimming left V 6 bases short and J 0 bases short, with 18 bases between. The CDR3 consists of 17 residues. In DNA form, the CDR3 reads TGTGCCAGTAGAGGATTGGACGCGGGGTCCTCTGGAAACACCATATATTTT. Its protein is CASRGLDAGSSGNTIYF.

This clonotype was detected ten times or more. The rearrangement joins TRBV11-1 to TRBJ1-1, with TRBD1 as a possible D gene (5 bases). The CDR3 has 15 residues. Germline CDR1 is SGHAT and CDR2 is FQDESV (reference sequence). V lost 5 bases to trimming and J lost 2 bases, with 15 bases between them. The chain's CDR3 is CASSLEPTANTEAFF. CDR3 sequence (DNA): TGTGCCAGCAGCCTTGAACCGACAGCTAACACTGAAGCTTTCTTT.

The gene calls are TRBV7-9 and TRBJ2-5; 10 nucleotides align to TRBD1. CDR3 length equals 15 residues. V was clipped by 4 bases and J by 3 bases; unmatched bases: 5. The germline V gene encodes CDR1 SEHNR and CDR2 FQNEAQ (reference sequence). CDR3 DNA sequence: TGTGCCAGCAGCTCGACAGGGGGCGCAAAAGAGACCCAGTACTTC. Translated: CASSSTGGAKETQYF.

This clonotype was seen a handful of times. This rearrangement joins TRBV7-8 to TRBJ2-7, with D hard to call. The germline CDR1 and CDR2 sequences are SGHVS and FQNEAQ. The ends were cut back, 3 bases at V and 3 bases at J, with 15 bases in the middle. The CDR3 runs 15 residues. This CDR3 reads CASSFSPIAGYEQYF. DNA for the CDR3: TGTGCCAGCAGCTTTTCACCAATCGCAGGCTACGAGCAGTACTTC.

This clonotype was detected many times. An end of the junction does not agree with germline; a read error may underlie this. In DNA, the CDR3 is TGTGCCAGCAGCCCAGGGGGGATTGGAAACACTATATATTTT. Translating it yields CASSPGGIGNTIYF. The V call is TRBV7-2, the J call TRBJ1-3; TRBD1 aligns across 7 bases. This CDR3 contains 14 residues. The germline CDR1 and CDR2 sequences are SGHTA and FQGNSA.

This chain connects TRBV12-3 or TRBV12-4 to TRBJ2-7; 9 bases align to TRBD1. With V trimmed by 2 bases and J by 5 bases, 10 bases remained unmatched. The CDR3 is 16 amino acids. The chain's CDR3 is CASSLRGRTGDHEQYF. The CDR3 coding sequence is TGTGCCAGCAGTTTACGAGGACGGACAGGGGACCACGAGCAGTACTTC.